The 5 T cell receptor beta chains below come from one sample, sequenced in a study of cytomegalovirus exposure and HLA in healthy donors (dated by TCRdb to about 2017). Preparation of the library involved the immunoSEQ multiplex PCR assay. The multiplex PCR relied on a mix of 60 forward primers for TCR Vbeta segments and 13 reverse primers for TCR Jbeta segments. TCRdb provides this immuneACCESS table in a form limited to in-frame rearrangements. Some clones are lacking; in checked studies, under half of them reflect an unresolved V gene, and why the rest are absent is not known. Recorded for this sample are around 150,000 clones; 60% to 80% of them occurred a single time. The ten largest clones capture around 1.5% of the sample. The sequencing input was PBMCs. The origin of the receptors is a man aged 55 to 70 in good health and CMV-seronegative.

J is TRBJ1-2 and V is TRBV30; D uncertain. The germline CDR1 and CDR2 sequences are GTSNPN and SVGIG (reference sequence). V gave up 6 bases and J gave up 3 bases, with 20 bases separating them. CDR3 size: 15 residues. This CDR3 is CACHGKGNFDYGYTF. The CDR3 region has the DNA TGTGCCTGTCACGGGAAAGGGAATTTCGACTATGGCTACACCTTC.

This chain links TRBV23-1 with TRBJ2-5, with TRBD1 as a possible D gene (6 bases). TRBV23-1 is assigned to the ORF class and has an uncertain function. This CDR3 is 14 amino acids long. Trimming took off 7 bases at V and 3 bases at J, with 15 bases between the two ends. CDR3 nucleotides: TGCGCCAGCACCCACCAGGGGCTGGAAGAGACCCAGTACTTC. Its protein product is CASTHQGLEETQYF.

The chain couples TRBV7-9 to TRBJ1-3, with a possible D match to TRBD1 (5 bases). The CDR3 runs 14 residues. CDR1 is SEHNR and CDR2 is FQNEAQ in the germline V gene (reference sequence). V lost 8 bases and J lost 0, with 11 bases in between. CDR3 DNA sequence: TGTGCCAGCGGCGGGACTCACTCTGGAAACACCATATATTTT. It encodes CASGGTHSGNTIYF.

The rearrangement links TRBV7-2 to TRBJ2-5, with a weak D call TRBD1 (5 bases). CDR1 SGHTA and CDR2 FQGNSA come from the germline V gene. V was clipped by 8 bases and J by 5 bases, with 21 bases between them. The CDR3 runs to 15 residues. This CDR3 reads CASSDQGRYGETQYF. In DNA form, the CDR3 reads TGTGCCAGCTCTGACCAGGGCAGATACGGGGAGACCCAGTACTTC.

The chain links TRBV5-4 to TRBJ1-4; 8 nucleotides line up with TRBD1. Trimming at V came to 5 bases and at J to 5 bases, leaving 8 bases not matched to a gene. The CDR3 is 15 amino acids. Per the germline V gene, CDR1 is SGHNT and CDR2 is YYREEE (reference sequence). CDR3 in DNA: TGTGCCAGCAGTCCGAACAGGGGGGGGAATGAAAAACTGTTTTTT. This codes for CASSPNRGGNEKLFF.